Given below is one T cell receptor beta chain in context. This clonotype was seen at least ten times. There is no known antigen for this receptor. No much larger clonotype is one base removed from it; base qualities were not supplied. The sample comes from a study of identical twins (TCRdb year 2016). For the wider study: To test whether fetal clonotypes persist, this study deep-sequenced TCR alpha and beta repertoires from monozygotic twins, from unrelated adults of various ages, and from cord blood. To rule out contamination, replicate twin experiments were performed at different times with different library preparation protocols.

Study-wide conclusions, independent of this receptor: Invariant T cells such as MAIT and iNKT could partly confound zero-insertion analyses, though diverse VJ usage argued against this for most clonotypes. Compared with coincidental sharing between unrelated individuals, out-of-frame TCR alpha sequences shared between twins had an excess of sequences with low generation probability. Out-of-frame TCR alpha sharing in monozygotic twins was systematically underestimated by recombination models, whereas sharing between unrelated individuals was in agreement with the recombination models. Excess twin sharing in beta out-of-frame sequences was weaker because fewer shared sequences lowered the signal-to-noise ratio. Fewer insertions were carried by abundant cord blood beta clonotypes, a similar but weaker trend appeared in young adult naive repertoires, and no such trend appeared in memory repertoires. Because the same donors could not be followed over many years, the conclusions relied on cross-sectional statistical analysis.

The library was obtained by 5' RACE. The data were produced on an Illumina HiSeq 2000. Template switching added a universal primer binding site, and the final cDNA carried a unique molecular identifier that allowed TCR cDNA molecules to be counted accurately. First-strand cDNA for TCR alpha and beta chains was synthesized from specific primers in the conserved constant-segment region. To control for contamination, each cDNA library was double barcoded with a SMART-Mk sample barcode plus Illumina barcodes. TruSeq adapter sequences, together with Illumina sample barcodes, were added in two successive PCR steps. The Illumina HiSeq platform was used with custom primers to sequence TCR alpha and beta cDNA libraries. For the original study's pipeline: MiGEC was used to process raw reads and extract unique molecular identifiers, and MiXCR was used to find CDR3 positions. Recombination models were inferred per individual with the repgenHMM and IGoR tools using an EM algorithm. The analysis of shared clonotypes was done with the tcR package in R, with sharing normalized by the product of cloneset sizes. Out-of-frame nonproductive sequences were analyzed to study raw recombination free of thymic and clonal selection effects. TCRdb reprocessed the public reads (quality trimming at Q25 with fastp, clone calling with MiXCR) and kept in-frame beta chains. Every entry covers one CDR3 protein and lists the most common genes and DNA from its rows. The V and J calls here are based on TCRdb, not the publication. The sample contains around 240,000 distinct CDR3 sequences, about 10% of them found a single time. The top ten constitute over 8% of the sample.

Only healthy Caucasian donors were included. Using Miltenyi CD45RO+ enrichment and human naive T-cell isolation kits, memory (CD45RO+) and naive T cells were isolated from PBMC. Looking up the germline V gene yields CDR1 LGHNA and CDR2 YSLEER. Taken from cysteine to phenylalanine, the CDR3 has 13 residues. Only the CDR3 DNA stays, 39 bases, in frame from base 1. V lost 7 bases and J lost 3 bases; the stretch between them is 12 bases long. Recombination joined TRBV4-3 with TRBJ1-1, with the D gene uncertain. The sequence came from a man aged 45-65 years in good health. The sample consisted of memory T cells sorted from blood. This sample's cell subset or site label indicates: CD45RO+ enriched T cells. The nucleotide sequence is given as TGCGCCAGCACCCTGGACCGGGACACTGAAGCTTTCTTT. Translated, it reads CASTLDRDTEAFF.